The rows below give T cell receptor beta chains drawn from one sample of a study of T cell clonotyping in hematopoietic cell transplantation. The assay was immunoSEQ multiplex PCR, and TCRdb's table has in-frame clones only and misses some. The repertoire holds over 35,000 clones, approximately 88% seen once, with about 2% in the top ten. The specimen sequenced was peripheral blood mononuclear cells. The receptors were gathered from a woman between 40 and 55 years old in good health. Some clones in this sample may be carry-over from other donors' samples. The CDR3 runs from the conserved cysteine through the conserved F or W. The D gene is left open where the match is weak. Clone size appears in some rows only: once, few, many, or a class for an expanded clone.

.	TRBV13	.	TRBJ2-4	CASSAPGRIEDIQYF	TGTGCCAGCAGCGCGCCGGGACGTATCGAGGACATTCAGTACTTC
.	TRBV5-4	.	TRBJ1-3	CASSLELGDTRNTIYF	TGTGCCAGCAGCTTGGAATTGGGGGACACTCGAAACACCATATATTTT
.	TRBV7-2	.	TRBJ1-1	CASRVFTEAFF	TGTGCCAGCAGGGTTTTCACTGAAGCTTTCTTT
.	TRBV28	.	TRBJ2-3	CASSLDGMGQYF	TGTGCCAGCAGCTTAGACGGGATGGGGCAGTATTTT
.	TRBV7-3	TRBD2	TRBJ2-1	CASSWAGTNSYNEQFF	TGTGCCAGCAGCTGGGCGGGGACTAACTCCTACAATGAGCAGTTCTTC
.	TRBV4-1	.	TRBJ2-3	CASSQEGLADTQYF	TGCGCCAGCAGCCAAGAAGGCCTAGCAGATACGCAGTATTTT
.	TRBV6-1	.	TRBJ1-1	CASSEGGINEAFF	TGTGCCAGCAGTGAAGGGGGAATCAATGAAGCTTTCTTT
.	TRBV28	.	TRBJ1-5	CASSSGAINQPQHF	TGTGCCAGCAGTTCAGGGGCGATAAATCAGCCCCAGCATTTT
few	TRBV5-8	.	TRBJ1-2	CASSLPGPYGYTF	TGTGCCAGCAGCTTGCCAGGGCCCTATGGCTACACCTTC
.	TRBV4-2	.	TRBJ1-2	CASSPTASGWGGYTF	TGTGCCAGCAGCCCGACGGCATCTGGGTGGGGGGGCTACACCTTC
.	TRBV18	.	TRBJ1-4	CASSPGGASDEKLFF	TGTGCCAGCTCACCGGGAGGGGCGTCGGATGAAAAACTGTTTTTT
.	TRBV28	.	TRBJ1-4	CASWAALGREEEKLFF	TGTGCCAGTTGGGCCGCGCTCGGCAGGGAAGAGGAAAAACTGTTTTTT
.	TRBV7-8	.	TRBJ1-1	CASSLLLGGLNTEAFF	TGTGCCAGCAGCTTACTTCTGGGGGGGCTGAACACTGAAGCTTTCTTT
.	TRBV6-4	.	TRBJ1-5	CASSDPLRDANRNSNQPQHF	TGTGCCAGCAGTGACCCCCTCAGGGACGCGAACCGTAATAGCAATCAGCCCCAGCATTTT
.	TRBV2	.	TRBJ1-1	CASKQTNGDTEAFF	TGTGCCAGCAAACAGACCAACGGGGACACTGAAGCTTTCTTT
.	TRBV9	TRBD2	TRBJ2-7	CASSPDVSGSLGEQYF	TGTGCCAGCAGCCCAGACGTCAGCGGGAGCTTAGGCGAGCAGTACTTC
.	TRBV27	TRBD2	TRBJ2-5	CASSLFTSRAGLALQETQYF	TGTGCCAGCAGTTTATTCACCTCGCGGGCCGGACTAGCGCTTCAAGAGACCCAGTACTTC
.	TRBV5-1	.	TRBJ2-7	CASSLLGRTSYEQYF	TGCGCCAGCAGCTTATTGGGTAGAACCTCCTACGAGCAGTACTTC
.	TRBV28	.	TRBJ1-4	CASSLSTGLNEKLFF	TGTGCCAGCAGTTTATCTACAGGGCTTAATGAAAAACTGTTTTTT
.	TRBV28	.	TRBJ2-1	CASFGGRNEQFF	TGTGCCAGCTTCGGGGGGCGGAATGAGCAGTTCTTC
.	TRBV10-3	.	TRBJ1-3	CAIMPEISGNTIYF	TGTGCCATCATGCCTGAGATTTCTGGAAACACCATATATTTT
.	TRBV7-2	.	TRBJ2-7	CASSIIGYEQYF	TGTGCCAGCAGTATTATTGGCTACGAGCAGTACTTC
.	TRBV19	.	TRBJ1-2	CASSMQAGYFPSGYTF	TGTGCCAGTAGTATGCAGGCAGGCTATTTTCCATCTGGCTACACCTTC
.	TRBV15	TRBD1	TRBJ1-1	CATSRPRTGEGTEAFF	TGTGCCACCAGCAGACCCCGGACAGGGGAGGGAACTGAAGCTTTCTTT
.	TRBV2	.	TRBJ1-4	CASSEVSGLLFF	TGTGCCAGCAGTGAAGTGTCGGGACTTCTGTTTTTT
.	TRBV30	TRBD1	TRBJ2-2	CAWSVAYGTGGNTGELFF	TGTGCCTGGAGTGTGGCGTATGGGACAGGGGGTAACACCGGGGAGCTGTTTTTT
once	TRBV7-6	.	TRBJ2-7	CASSLEGLTYEQYF	TGTGCCAGCAGCTTAGAAGGTCTCACCTACGAGCAGTACTTC
.	TRBV7-2	TRBD1	TRBJ1-5	CASSSRGRSDQPQHF	TGTGCCAGCAGCTCCAGGGGGCGTAGCGATCAGCCCCAGCATTTT
.	TRBV5-1	TRBD1	TRBJ1-2	CASSATGEDGYTF	TGCGCCAGCAGCGCTACAGGGGAGGATGGCTACACCTTC
.	TRBV10-3	TRBD1	TRBJ1-1	CAISSTGGAFTSEAFF	TGTGCCATCAGCTCGACAGGGGGAGCGTTTACCTCTGAAGCTTTCTTT
.	TRBV30	TRBD2	TRBJ2-7	CAWSWTSGDEQYF	TGTGCCTGGAGCTGGACTAGCGGAGACGAGCAGTACTTC
.	TRBV5-4	.	TRBJ2-3	CASSLRQATDTQYF	TGTGCCAGCAGCTTGAGACAGGCCACAGATACGCAGTATTTT
.	TRBV5-1	TRBD1	TRBJ2-5	CASSLTGTAQETQYF	TGCGCCAGCAGCCTGACCGGGACAGCCCAGGAGACCCAGTACTTC
.	TRBV19	TRBD2	TRBJ2-5	CASSIRGREETQYF	TGTGCCAGTAGTATCAGAGGGAGGGAAGAGACCCAGTACTTC
.	TRBV19	.	TRBJ2-3	CASSIQSADTQYF	TGTGCCAGTAGTATACAATCAGCAGATACGCAGTATTTT
.	TRBV28	.	TRBJ1-2	CASSSRRYPSYGYTF	TGTGCCAGCAGCTCCAGACGATACCCTAGTTATGGCTACACCTTC
.	TRBV2	.	TRBJ1-1	CASSEGPGRPEAFF	TGTGCCAGCAGTGAGGGTCCCGGGCGGCCTGAAGCTTTCTTT
.	TRBV18	TRBD1	TRBJ2-2	CASSLFRDRGTGELFF	TGTGCCAGCTCACTCTTCCGGGACAGGGGCACCGGGGAGCTGTTTTTT
once	TRBV11-1	.	TRBJ1-2	CASSFDRTNYGYTF	TGTGCCAGCAGCTTCGATCGAACTAACTATGGCTACACCTTC
.	TRBV25-1	TRBD2	TRBJ2-7	CASTGGSSYEQYF	TGTGCCAGCACGGGAGGGAGCTCCTACGAGCAGTACTTC
.	TRBV30	TRBD1	TRBJ2-2	CAWGQGNTGELFF	TGTGCCTGGGGACAGGGTAACACCGGGGAGCTGTTTTTT
few	TRBV9	TRBD2	TRBJ2-1	CASSVTSGLAGGEQFF	TGTGCCAGCAGCGTAACCTCGGGACTAGCGGGAGGCGAGCAGTTCTTC